This record looks at one T cell receptor (beta chain) sequence and its context. The data derive from a study of control samples from healthy donors and cancer patients. Sequencing used immunoSEQ multiplex PCR; TCRdb keeps in-frame clones, though not all of them. The sample lists 60,000 to 75,000 clones; 75% to 85% were seen once. V was clipped by 0 bases and J by 5 bases, with 11 bases between them. This CDR3 comprises 14 residues. Germline-derived CDR1 and CDR2 are SGHRS and YFSETQ. The sequence was collected from a man aged 55-75 years in good health. The chain couples TRBV5-1 to TRBJ2-5, with D possibly being TRBD1 (5 bases). The sample consisted of blood. The CDR3 here is CASSLGQGYETQYF. The CDR3 DNA reads as TGCGCCAGCAGCTTGGGTCAGGGTTACGAGACCCAGTACTTC.